This is a list of T cell receptor beta chains from one sample in a study of cytomegalovirus exposure and HLA in healthy donors. TCRdb's table, derived via immunoSEQ multiplex PCR, lists solely in-frame clones and lacks some. The data show more than 85,000 clones, around 84% seen once. Sequenced input: PBMCs. The origin of the receptors is a man aged 30 to 45 in good health and CMV-seronegative. Each CDR3 is given with its conserved first and last residue. The order of the fields is D gene, CDR3 length, J gene, clone size, V gene, CDR3 DNA, CDR3 protein. A D gene is named only where the DNA matches it firmly. Clone size is given for some rows only: seen once, a few or many times, or a class if the clone is expanded.

>TRBD1|16|TRBJ2-2|few|TRBV15
TGTGCCACCAGCAGAGATCTAGGGGGCGGCACCGGGGAGCTGTTTTTT
CATSRDLGGGTGELFF
>-|14|TRBJ1-5|-|TRBV2
TGTGCCAGCAGCGTCCCCCTTAGCAATCAGCCCCAGCATTTT
CASSVPLSNQPQHF
>-|13|TRBJ1-1|-|TRBV19
TGTGCCAGTAGTATAGTGGGCAGGGGTGAAGCTTTCTTT
CASSIVGRGEAFF
>-|15|TRBJ1-5|-|TRBV9
TGTGCCAGCAGCGTAGGGCAGGGGAGCAATCAGCCCCAGCATTTT
CASSVGQGSNQPQHF
>TRBD2|17|TRBJ2-5|-|TRBV18
TGTGCCAGCTCACCACTAACCACGACAGCCCCGGGAGGGTCCCAGTACTTC
CASSPLTTTAPGGSQYF
>TRBD2|17|TRBJ2-1|-|TRBV5-1
TGCGCCAGCAGCTTGGTCGGGGGGGCAAGCTCCTACAATGAGCAGTTCTTC
CASSLVGGASSYNEQFF
>TRBD1|14|TRBJ1-2|-|TRBV19
TGTGCCAGTACCGAGGACAGGGTTAACTATGGCTACACCTTC
CASTEDRVNYGYTF
>-|13|TRBJ1-1|-|TRBV7-8
TGTGCCAGCAGCTTAGGGGAGCGGTTTGAAGCTTTCTTT
CASSLGERFEAFF
>-|15|TRBJ2-3|-|TRBV11-2
TGTGCCAGCAGCTTGGTCAGGGATAGCACAGATACGCAGTATTTT
CASSLVRDSTDTQYF
>-|17|TRBJ1-6|-|TRBV7-2
TGTGCCAGCAGCTTAGCTATCGGGGATCCGTCTAATTCACCCCTCCACTTT
CASSLAIGDPSNSPLHF
>TRBD1|14|TRBJ1-2|-|TRBV5-5
TGTGCCAGCAGCTGGGGACAGCCTAACTATGGCTACACCTTC
CASSWGQPNYGYTF
>-|11|TRBJ2-7|few|TRBV7-8
TGTGCCAGCAGCGGTTATTACGAGCAGTACTTC
CASSGYYEQYF
>TRBD1|16|TRBJ2-1|-|TRBV27
TGTGCCAGCAGTCAACTCTCCCGGACAGGGGACAATGAGCAGTTCTTC
CASSQLSRTGDNEQFF
>TRBD2|14|TRBJ2-1|-|TRBV15
TGTGCCACCAGCAGAGATCCCGTAGCGGGGGAGCAGTTCTTC
CATSRDPVAGEQFF
>TRBD1|19|TRBJ2-6|-|TRBV4-3
TGCGCCAGCAGCCAAGATAGCAGGGGGTTCAGTTCTGGGGCCAACGTCCTGACTTTC
CASSQDSRGFSSGANVLTF
>-|13|TRBJ1-5|-|TRBV6-1
TGTGCCAGCAGTGAATCCTCGGATCAGCCCCAGCATTTT
CASSESSDQPQHF
>TRBD2|13|TRBJ2-1|few|TRBV28
TGTGCCAGCAGTAGGACTAGCGGAAATGAGCAGTTCTTC
CASSRTSGNEQFF
>-|17|TRBJ2-7|few|TRBV29-1
TGCAGCGTTGACGGCGTTCAACCCAGAGAGGGCACCTACGAGCAGTACTTC
CSVDGVQPREGTYEQYF
>-|14|TRBJ1-5|-|TRBV5-1
TGCGCCAGCAGCCCAGGGGACAGCAATCAGCCCCAGCATTTT
CASSPGDSNQPQHF
>TRBD1|15|TRBJ2-4|-|TRBV4-1
TGCGCCAGCAGCCAAGTATACAGGGGAAAAAACATTCAGTACTTC
CASSQVYRGKNIQYF
>TRBD2|16|TRBJ2-3|-|TRBV4-3
TGCGCCAGCAGCCAAGATTCGACCGGGGGGACAGATACGCAGTATTTT
CASSQDSTGGTDTQYF
>-|14|TRBJ1-2|-|TRBV5-4
TGTGCCAGCAGCTCCCGACAGGAGCTCTATAGCTACACCTTC
CASSSRQELYSYTF
>-|17|TRBJ2-3|-|TRBV27
TGTGCCAGCAGTTTAGGACTGAGCGGTCTGAGCACAGATACGCAGTATTTT
CASSLGLSGLSTDTQYF
>-|14|TRBJ1-5|-|TRBV19
TGTGCCAGTAGTACTCAGGGTAACAATCAGCCCCAGCATTTT
CASSTQGNNQPQHF